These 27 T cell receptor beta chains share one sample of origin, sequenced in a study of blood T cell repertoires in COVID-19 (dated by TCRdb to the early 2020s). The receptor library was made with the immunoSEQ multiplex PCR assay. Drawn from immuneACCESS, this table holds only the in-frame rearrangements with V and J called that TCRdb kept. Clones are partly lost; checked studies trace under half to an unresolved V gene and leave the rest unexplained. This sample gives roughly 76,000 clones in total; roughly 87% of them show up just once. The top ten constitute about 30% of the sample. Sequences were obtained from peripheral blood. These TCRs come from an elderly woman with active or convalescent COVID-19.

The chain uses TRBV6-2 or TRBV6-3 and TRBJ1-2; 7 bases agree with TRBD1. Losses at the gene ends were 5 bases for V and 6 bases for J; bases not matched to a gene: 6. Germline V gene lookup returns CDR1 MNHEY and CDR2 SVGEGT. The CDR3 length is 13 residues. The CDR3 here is CASSPTGLHGYTF. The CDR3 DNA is TGTGCCAGCAGTCCGACAGGGCTGCATGGCTACACCTTC.

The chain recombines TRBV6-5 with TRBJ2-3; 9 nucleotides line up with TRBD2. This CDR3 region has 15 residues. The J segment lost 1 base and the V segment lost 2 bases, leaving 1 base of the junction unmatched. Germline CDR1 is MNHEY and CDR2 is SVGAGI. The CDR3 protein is CASSYRTSGTDTQYF. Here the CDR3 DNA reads TGTGCCAGCAGTTACCGGACTAGCGGCACAGATACGCAGTATTTT.

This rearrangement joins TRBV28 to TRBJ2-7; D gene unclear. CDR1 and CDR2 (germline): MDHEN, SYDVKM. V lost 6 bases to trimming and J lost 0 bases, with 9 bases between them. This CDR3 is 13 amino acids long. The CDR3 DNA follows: TGTGCCAGCAGCCCCACACCCTCCTACGAGCAGTACTTC. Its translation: CASSPTPSYEQYF.

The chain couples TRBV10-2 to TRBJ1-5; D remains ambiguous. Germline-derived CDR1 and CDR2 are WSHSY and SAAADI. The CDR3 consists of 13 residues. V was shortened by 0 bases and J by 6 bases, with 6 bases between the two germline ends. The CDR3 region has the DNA TGCGCCAGCAGTGAGTCAGAGGTTCAGCCCCAGCATTTT. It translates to CASSESEVQPQHF.

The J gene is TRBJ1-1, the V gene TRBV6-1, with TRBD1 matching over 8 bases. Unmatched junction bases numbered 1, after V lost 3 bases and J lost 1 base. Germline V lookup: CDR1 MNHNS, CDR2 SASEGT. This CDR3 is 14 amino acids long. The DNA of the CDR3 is TGTGCCAGCAGTGACAGGGGGCCGAACACTGAAGCTTTCTTT. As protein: CASSDRGPNTEAFF.

The CDR3 reads CASSPSGTGRLGGYTF. CDR3 nucleotide sequence: TGTGCCAGTAGTCCCTCCGGGACCGGGAGGCTAGGAGGCTACACCTTC. The chain employs TRBV19 and TRBJ1-2; D possibly corresponds to TRBD1 (5 bases). This CDR3 is 16 amino acids long. V dropped 5 bases and J dropped 8 bases, with 24 bases sitting between them. CDR1 and CDR2 from the germline V gene are LNHDA and SQIVND (reference sequence).

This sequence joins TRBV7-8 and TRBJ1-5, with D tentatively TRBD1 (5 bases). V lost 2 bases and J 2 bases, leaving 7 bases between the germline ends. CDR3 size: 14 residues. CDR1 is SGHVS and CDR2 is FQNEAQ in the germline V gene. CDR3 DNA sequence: TGTGCCAGCAGCTTATCGGGGGGCAATCAGCCCCAGCATTTT. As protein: CASSLSGGNQPQHF.

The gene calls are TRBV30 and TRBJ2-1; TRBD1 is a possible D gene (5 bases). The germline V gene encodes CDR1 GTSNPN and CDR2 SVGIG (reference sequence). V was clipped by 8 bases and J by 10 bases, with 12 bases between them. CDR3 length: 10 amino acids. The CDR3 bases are TGTGCCGGACACAAGGGGGAGCAGTTCTTC. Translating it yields CAGHKGEQFF.

The CDR3 loop reads CASSGTGSGANVLTF. DNA for the CDR3: TGTGCCAGCAGCGGTACAGGGAGTGGGGCCAACGTCCTGACTTTC. The chain links TRBV5-6 to TRBJ2-6, with D tentatively TRBD1 (6 bases). Looked up from germline, CDR1 is SGHDT and CDR2 is YYEEEE. CDR3 length equals 15 residues. V was trimmed by 4 bases and J by 3 bases, leaving 11 bases between them.

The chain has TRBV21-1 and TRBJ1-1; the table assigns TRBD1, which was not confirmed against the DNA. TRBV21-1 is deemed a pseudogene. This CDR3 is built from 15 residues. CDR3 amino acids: CADDRDTKGTTEAFF. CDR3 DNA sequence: TGTGCCGACGACCGGGACACAAAAGGGACCACTGAAGCTTTCTTT.

The CDR3 DNA follows: TGTGCCAGCAGCTTAGTACTAGCGGGGGGGCCCTACGAGCAGTACTTC. As protein: CASSLVLAGGPYEQYF. The chain links TRBV7-8 to TRBJ2-7; 13 bases match TRBD2. J gave up 2 bases and V 1 base, and 2 bases lay outside the gene matches. CDR3 length: 16 residues. Germline CDR1 and CDR2: SGHVS and FQNEAQ.

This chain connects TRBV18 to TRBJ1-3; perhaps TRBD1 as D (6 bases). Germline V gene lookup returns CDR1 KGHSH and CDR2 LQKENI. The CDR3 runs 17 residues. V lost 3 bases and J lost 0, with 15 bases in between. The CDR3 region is CASSPRGGASSGNTIYF. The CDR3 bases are TGTGCCAGCTCACCTAGGGGGGGAGCTTCCTCTGGAAACACCATATATTTT.

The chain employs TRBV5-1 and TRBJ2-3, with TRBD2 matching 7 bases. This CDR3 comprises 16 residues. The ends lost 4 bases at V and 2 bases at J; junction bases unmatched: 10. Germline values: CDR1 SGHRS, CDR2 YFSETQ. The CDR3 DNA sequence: TGCGCCAGCAGCCCTGGCCTAGCGGAAACCACAGATACGCAGTATTTT. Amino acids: CASSPGLAETTDTQYF.

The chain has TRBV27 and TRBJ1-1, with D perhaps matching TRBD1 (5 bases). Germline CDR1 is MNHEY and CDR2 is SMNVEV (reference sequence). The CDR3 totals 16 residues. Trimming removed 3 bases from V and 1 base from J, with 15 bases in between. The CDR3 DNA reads TGTGCCAGCAGTTTCAGGCCGACAGCTCGGAACACTGAAGCTTTCTTT. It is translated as CASSFRPTARNTEAFF.

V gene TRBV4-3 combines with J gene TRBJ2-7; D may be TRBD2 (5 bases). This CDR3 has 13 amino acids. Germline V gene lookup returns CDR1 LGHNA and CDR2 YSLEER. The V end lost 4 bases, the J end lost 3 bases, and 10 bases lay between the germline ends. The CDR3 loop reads CASSPPGSYEQYF. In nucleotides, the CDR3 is TGCGCCAGCAGCCCCCCGGGGAGCTACGAGCAGTACTTC.

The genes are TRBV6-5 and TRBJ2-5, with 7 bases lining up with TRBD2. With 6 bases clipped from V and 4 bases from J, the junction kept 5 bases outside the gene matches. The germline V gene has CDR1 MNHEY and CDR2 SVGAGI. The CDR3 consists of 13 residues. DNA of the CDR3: TGTGCCAGCAGCCTGGGACTACTAGAGACCCAGTACTTC. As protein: CASSLGLLETQYF.

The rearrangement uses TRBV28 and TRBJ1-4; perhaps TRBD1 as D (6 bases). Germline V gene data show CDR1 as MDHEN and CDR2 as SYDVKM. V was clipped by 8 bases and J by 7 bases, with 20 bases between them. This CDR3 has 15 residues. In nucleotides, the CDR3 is TGTGCCAGCTATTCGGGGGGCCGATATGGTGAAAAACTGTTTTTT. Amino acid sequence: CASYSGGRYGEKLFF.

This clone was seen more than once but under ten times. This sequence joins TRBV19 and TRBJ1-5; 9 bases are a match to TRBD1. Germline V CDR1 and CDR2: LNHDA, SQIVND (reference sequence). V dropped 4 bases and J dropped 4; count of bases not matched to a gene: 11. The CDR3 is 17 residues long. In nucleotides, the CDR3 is TGTGCCAGTAGTACCGGGGTGGGGACAGGGATAAATCAGCCCCAGCATTTT. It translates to CASSTGVGTGINQPQHF.

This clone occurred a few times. DNA of the CDR3: TGTGCCAGCAGCCGGACAGGCGGCTCCTACAATGAGCAGTTCTTC. This gives the protein CASSRTGGSYNEQFF. The chain employs TRBV11-3 and TRBJ2-1; 7 bases are a match to TRBD1. This CDR3 spans 15 amino acids. After removal of 5 bases from V and 0 bases from J, the junction contained 4 bases not matched to a gene. Germline loops: CDR1 SGHNT, CDR2 YENEEA.

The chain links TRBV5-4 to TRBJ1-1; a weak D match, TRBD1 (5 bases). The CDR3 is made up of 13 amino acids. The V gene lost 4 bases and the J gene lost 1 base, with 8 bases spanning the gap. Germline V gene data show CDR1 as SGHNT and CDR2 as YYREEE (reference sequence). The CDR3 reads CASSPGQNTEAFF. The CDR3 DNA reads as TGTGCCAGCAGCCCTGGACAGAACACTGAAGCTTTCTTT.

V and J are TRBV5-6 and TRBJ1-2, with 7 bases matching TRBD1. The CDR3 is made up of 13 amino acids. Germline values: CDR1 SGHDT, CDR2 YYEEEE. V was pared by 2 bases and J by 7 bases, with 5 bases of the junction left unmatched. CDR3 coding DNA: TGTGCCAGCAGCTTTGACAGGGCAAGTGGCTACACCTTC. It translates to CASSFDRASGYTF.

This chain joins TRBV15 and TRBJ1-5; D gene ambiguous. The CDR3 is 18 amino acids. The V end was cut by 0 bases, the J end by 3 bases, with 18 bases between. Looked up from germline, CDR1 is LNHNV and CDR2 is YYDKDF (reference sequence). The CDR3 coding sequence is TGTGCCACCAGCAGAGATAAGTGGAACAGTGCGATCAATCAGCCCCAGCATTTT. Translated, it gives CATSRDKWNSAINQPQHF.

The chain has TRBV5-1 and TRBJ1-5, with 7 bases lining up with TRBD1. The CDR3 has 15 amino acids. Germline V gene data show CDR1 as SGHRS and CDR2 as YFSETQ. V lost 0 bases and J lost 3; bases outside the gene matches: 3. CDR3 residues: CASSLEGAYNQPQHF. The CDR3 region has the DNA TGCGCCAGCAGCTTGGAGGGGGCGTACAATCAGCCCCAGCATTTT.

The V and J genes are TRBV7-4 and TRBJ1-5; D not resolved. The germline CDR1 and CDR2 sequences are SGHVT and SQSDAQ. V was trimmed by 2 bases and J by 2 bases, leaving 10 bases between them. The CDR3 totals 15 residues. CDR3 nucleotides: TGTGCCAGCAGCTTACGCGGGGATGGCAATCAGCCCCAGCATTTT. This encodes CASSLRGDGNQPQHF. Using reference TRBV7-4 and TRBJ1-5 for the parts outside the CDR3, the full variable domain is GAGVSQSPRYKVAKRGRDVALRCDSISGHVTLYWYRQTLGQGSEVLTYSQSDAQRDKSGRPSGRFSAERPERSVSTLKIQRTEQGDSAVYLCASSLRGDGNQPQHFGDGTRLSIL.

Here the CDR3 DNA reads TGTGCCAGCAGCCAAGATTTCCACTCACAAGAGACCCAGTACTTC. It encodes CASSQDFHSQETQYF. This chain connects TRBV3-1 (or the pseudogene TRBV3-2) to TRBJ2-5; no clear D gene. The CDR3 loop spans 15 amino acids. Germline-derived CDR1 and CDR2 are LGHDT and YNNKEL (reference sequence). V was clipped by 0 bases and J by 2 bases, with 10 bases between them.

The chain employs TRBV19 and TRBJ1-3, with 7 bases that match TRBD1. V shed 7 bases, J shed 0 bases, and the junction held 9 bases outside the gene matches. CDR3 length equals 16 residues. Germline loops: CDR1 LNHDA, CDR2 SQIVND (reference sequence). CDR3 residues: CASNRRDSVSGNTIYF. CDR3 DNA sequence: TGTGCCAGTAATAGGCGGGACAGCGTCTCTGGAAACACCATATATTTT.

CDR3 nucleotide sequence: TGCGCCAGCAGCCCTTTTGGGACAGGCGTGAACACTGAAGCTTTCTTT. Protein product: CASSPFGTGVNTEAFF. The rearrangement uses TRBV4-1 and TRBJ1-1, with 8 nucleotides matching TRBD1. Looked up from germline, CDR1 is MGHRA and CDR2 is YSYEKL. CDR3 length: 16 amino acids. V was pared by 4 bases and J by 0 bases, with 7 bases of the junction left unmatched.